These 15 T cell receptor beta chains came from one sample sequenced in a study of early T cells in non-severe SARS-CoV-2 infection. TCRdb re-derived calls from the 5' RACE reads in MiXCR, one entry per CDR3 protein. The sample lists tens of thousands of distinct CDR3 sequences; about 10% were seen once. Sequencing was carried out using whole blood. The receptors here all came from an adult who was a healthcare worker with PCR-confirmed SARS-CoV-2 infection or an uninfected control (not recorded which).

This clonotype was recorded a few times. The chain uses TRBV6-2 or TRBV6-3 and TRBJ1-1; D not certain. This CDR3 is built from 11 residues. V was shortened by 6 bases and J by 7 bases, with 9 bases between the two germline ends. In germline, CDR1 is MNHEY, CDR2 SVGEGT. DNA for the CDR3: TGTGCCAGCAGCCTCCGAAATGAAGCTTTCTTT. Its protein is CASSLRNEAFF.

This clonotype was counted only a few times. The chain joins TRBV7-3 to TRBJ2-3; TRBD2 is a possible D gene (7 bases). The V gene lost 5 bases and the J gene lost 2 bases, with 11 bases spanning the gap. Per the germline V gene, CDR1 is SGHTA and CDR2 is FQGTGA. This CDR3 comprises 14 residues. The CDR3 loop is CASSGGAATDTQYF. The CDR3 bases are TGTGCCAGCAGCGGGGGGGCCGCCACAGATACGCAGTATTTT.

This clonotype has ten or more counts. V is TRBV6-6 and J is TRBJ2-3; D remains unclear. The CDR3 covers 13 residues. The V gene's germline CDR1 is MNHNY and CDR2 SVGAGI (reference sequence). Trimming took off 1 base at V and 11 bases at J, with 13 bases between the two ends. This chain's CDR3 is CASSYYVSALQYF. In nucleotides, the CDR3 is TGTGCCAGCAGTTACTATGTGTCGGCCCTGCAGTATTTT.

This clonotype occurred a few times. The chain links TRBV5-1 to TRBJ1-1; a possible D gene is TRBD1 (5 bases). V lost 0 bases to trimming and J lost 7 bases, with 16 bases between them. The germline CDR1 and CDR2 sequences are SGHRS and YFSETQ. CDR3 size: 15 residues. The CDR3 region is CASSLGGGLNIEAFF. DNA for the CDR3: TGCGCCAGCAGCTTGGGGGGCGGACTCAATATTGAAGCTTTCTTT. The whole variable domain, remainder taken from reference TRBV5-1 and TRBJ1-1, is KAGVTQTPRYLIKTRGQQVTLSCSPISGHRSVSWYQQTPGQGLQFLFEYFSETQRNKGNFPGRFSGRQFSNSRSEMNVSTLELGDSALYLCASSLGGGLNIEAFFGQGTRLTVV.

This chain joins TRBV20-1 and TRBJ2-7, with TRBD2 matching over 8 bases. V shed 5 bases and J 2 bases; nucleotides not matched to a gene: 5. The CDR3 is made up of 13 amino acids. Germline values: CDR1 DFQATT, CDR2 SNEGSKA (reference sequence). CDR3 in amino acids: CSAHSGTTYEQYF. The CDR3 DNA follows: TGCAGTGCTCATAGCGGGACTACCTACGAGCAGTACTTC.

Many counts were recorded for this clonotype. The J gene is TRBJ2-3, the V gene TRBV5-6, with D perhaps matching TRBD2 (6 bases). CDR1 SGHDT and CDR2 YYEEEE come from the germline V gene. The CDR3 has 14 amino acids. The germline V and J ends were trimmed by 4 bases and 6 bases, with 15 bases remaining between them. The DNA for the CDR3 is TGTGCCAGCAGCCAACGGAGGGGCTGGGATACGCAGTATTTT. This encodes CASSQRRGWDTQYF.

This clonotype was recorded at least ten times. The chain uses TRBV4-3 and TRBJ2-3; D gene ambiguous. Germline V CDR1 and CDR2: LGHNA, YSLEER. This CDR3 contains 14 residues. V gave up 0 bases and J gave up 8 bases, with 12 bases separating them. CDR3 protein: CASSQEGRHGTQYF. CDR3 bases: TGCGCCAGCAGCCAAGAGGGCCGACATGGTACGCAGTATTTT.

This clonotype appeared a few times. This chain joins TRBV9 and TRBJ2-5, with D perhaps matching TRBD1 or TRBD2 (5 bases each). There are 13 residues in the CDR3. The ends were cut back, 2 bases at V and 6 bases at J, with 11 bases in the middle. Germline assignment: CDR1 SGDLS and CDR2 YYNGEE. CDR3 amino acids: CASSVGGVQTQYF. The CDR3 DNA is TGTGCCAGCAGCGTTGGGGGAGTGCAGACCCAGTACTTC. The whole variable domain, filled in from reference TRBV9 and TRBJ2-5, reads DSGVTQTPKHLITATGQRVTLRCSPRSGDLSVYWYQQSLDQGLQFLIQYYNGEERAKGNILERFSAQQFPDLHSELNLSSLELGDSALYFCASSVGGVQTQYFGPGTRLLVL.

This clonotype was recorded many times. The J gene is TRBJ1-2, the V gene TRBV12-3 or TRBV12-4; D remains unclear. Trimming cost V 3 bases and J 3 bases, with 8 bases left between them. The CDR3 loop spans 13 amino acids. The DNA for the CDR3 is TGTGCCAGCAGTTTGATCAGCCACTATGGCTACACCTTC. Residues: CASSLISHYGYTF.

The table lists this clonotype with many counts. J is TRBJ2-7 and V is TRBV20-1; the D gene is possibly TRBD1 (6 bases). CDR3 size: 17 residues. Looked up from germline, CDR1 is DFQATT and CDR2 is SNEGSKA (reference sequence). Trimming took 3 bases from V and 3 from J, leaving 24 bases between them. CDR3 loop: CSASKDLDWDTDYEQYF. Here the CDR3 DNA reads TGCAGTGCTAGTAAGGATCTGGATTGGGACACAGACTACGAGCAGTACTTC.

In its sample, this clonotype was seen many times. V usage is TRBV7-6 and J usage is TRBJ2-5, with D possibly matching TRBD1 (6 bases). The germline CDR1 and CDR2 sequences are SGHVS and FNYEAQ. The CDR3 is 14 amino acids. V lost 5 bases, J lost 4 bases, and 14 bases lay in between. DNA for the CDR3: TGTGCCAGCAGCGCCCAGACAGGAGGAGAGACCCAGTACTTC. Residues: CASSAQTGGETQYF.

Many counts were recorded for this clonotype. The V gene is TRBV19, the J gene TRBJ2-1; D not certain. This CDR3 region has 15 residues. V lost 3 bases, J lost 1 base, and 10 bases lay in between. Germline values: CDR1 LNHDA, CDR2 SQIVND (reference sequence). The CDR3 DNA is TGTGCCAGTAGTATGTCAGAAGCTTCCTACAATGAGCAGTTCTTC. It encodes CASSMSEASYNEQFF.

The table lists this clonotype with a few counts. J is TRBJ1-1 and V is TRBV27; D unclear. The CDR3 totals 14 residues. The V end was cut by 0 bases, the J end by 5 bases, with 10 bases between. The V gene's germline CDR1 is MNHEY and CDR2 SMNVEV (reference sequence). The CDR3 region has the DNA TGTGCCAGCAGTTTATCGCCCGGTGGGACTGAAGCTTTCTTT. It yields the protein CASSLSPGGTEAFF.

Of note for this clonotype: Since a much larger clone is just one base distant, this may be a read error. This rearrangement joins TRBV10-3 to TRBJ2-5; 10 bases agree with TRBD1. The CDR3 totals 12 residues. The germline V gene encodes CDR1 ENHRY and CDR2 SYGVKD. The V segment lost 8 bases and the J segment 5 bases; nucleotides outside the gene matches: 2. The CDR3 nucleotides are TGTGCCATCGGGGGACAGGGGGAGACCCAGTACTTC. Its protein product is CAIGGQGETQYF.

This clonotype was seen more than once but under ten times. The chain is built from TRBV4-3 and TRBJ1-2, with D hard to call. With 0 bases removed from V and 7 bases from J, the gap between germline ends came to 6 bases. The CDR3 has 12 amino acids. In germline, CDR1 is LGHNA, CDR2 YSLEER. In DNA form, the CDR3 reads TGCGCCAGCAGCCAAGAGTTTGGTGGCTACACCTTC. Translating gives CASSQEFGGYTF.